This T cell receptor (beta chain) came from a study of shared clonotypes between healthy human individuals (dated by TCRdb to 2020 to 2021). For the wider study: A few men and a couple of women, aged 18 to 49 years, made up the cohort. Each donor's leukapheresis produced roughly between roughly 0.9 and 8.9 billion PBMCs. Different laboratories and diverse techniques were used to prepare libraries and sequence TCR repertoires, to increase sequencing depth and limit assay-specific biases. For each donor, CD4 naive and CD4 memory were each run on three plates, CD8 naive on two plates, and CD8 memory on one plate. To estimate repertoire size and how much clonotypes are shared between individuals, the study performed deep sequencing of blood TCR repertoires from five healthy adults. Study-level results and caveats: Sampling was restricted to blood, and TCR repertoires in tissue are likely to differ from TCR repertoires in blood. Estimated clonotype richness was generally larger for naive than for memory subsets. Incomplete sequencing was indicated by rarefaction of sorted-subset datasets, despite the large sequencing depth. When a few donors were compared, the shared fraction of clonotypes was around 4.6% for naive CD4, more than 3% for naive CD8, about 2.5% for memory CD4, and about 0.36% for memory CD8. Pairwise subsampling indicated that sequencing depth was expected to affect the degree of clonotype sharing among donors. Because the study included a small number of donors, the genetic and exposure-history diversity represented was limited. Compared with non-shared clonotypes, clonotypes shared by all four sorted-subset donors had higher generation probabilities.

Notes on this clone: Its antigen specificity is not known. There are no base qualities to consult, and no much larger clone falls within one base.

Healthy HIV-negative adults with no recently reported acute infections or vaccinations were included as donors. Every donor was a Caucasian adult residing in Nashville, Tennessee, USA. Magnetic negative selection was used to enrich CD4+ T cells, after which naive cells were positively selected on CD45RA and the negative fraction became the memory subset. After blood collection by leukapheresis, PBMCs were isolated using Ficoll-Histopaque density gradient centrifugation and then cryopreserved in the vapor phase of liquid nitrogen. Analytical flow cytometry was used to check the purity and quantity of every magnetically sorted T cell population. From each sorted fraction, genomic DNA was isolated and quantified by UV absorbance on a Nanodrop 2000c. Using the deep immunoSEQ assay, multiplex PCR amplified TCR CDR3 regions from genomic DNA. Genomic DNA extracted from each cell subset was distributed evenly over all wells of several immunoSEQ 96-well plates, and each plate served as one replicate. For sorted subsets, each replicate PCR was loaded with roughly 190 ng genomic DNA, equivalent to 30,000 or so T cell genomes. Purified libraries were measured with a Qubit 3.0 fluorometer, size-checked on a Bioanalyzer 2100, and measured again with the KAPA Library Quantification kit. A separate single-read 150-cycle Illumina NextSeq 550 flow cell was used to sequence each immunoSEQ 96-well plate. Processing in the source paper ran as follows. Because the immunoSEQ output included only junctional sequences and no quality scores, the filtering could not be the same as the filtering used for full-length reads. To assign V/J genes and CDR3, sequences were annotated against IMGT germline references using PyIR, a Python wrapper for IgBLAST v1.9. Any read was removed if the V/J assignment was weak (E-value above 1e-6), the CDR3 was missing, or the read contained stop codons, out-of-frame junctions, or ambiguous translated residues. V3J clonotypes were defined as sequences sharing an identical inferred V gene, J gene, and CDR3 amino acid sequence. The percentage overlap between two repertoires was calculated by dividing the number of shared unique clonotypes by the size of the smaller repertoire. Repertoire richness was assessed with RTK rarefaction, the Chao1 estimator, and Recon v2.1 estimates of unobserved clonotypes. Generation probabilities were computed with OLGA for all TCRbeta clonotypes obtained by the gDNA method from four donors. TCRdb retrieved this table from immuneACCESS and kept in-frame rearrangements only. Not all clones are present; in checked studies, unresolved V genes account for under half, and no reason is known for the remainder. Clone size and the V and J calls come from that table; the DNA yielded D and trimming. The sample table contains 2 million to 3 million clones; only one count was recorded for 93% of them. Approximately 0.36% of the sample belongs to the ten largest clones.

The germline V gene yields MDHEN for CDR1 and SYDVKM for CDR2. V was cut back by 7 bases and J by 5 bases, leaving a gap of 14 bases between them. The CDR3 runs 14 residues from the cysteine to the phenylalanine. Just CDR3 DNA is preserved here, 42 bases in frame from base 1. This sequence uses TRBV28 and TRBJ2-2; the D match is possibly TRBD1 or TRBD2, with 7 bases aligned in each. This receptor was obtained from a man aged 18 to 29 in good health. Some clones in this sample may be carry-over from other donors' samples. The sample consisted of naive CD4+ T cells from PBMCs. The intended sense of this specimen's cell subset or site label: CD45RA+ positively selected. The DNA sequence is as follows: TGTGCCAGCACCAGACAGGGAGGGACCGGGGAGCTGTTTTTT. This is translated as CASTRQGGTGELFF.